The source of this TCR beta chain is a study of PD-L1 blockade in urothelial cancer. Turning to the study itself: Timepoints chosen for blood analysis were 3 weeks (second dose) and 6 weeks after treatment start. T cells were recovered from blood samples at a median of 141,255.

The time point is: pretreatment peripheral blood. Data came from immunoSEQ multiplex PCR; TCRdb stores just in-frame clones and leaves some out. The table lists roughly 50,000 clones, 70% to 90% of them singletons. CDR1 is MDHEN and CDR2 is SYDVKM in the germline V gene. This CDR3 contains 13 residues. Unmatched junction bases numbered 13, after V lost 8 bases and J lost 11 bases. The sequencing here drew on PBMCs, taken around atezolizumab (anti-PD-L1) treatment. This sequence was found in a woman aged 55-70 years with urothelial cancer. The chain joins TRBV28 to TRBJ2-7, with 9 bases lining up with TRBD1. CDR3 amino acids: CASYPGTGLIEYF. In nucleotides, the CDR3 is TGTGCCAGCTACCCCGGGACAGGGTTAATTGAGTACTTC.